The 32 T cell receptor beta chains below all came from one sample that was sequenced in a study of CD8+CD57+ T cells in acquired aplastic anemia (dated by TCRdb to 2017 to 2018). The listed sequencing device is Illumina HiSeq 2000. Profiling of TCR beta VDJ combinations and CDR3 sequences used genomic DNA as the template. Starting from the raw public reads, TCRdb applied fastp trimming at Q25, assembled clones with MiXCR and retained in-frame beta chains. CDR3 protein sequences are deduplicated, and each keeps its most common genes and DNA. The sample includes about 190,000 distinct CDR3 sequences, with around 59% observed a single time. The top ten constitute approximately 15% of the sample. Input material: sorted CD4+, CD8+, or CD8+CD57+ T cells (not recorded which) from PBMCs. The receptors shown here come from a human donor in good health, serving as a control.

This clonotype was seen repeatedly, ten times or more. The chain carries TRBV5-1 and TRBJ1-4; D remains unclear. The V gene's germline CDR1 is SGHRS and CDR2 YFSETQ. The CDR3 loop spans 14 amino acids. Deletions cut 0 bases from V and 3 bases from J, with 6 bases between. CDR3 in amino acids: CASSLANSNEKLFF. DNA of the CDR3: TGCGCCAGCAGCTTGGCCAACTCTAATGAAAAACTGTTTTTT. The full variable domain, rest sourced from reference TRBV5-1 and TRBJ1-4, is KAGVTQTPRYLIKTRGQQVTLSCSPISGHRSVSWYQQTPGQGLQFLFEYFSETQRNKGNFPGRFSGRQFSNSRSEMNVSTLELGDSALYLCASSLANSNEKLFFGSGTQLSVL.

The chain combines TRBV10-3 with TRBJ2-7, with D maybe TRBD1 (6 bases). The better agreement between TRBJ2-5 and the DNA end casts doubt on the J call. Germline V gene sequence: CDR1 ENHRY, CDR2 SYGVKD. The CDR3 loop spans 13 amino acids. The DNA for the CDR3 is TGTGCCATCAGTATAGGACAGTTAGAGACCCAGTACTTC. Its translation: CAISIGQLETQYF.

This clonotype was recorded many times. V gene TRBV20-1 combines with J gene TRBJ2-3; TRBD2 agrees at 11 bases. V lost 1 base to trimming and J lost 2 bases; unmatched junction nucleotides: 14. Germline loops: CDR1 DFQATT, CDR2 SNEGSKA (reference sequence). The CDR3 covers 19 residues. In DNA, the CDR3 is TGCAGTGCTAGAGTCGCGATGAGTGTAGCGGGGGGGAACACAGATACGCAGTATTTT. Protein product: CSARVAMSVAGGNTDTQYF.

This clonotype was seen many times. Here the CDR3 DNA reads TGCAGTGCTAGGGATCAGGGGTTGGTAGGCACTGAAGCTTTCTTT. Protein: CSARDQGLVGTEAFF. The chain joins TRBV20-1 to TRBJ1-1; D is possibly TRBD1 (6 bases). V was pared by 3 bases and J by 4 bases, with 18 bases between. The CDR3 length is 15 residues. Germline CDR1 is DFQATT and CDR2 is SNEGSKA (reference sequence).

About this clonotype itself: A read error is possible here, since a much larger clone lies one base away. The chain is built from TRBV30 and TRBJ2-7, with unresolved D. The germline V gene encodes CDR1 GTSNPN and CDR2 SVGIG (reference sequence). The germline V and J ends were trimmed by 2 bases and 4 bases, with 15 bases remaining between them. CDR3 length: 14 residues. CDR3 nucleotide sequence: TGTGCCTGGAGTCCCGGCAGGCCCACGTACGAGCAGTACTTC. Translating gives CAWSPGRPTYEQYF.

This clonotype was seen repeatedly, ten times or more. This chain uses TRBV20-1 with TRBJ1-5, with D possibly being TRBD1 (5 bases). Per the germline V gene, CDR1 is DFQATT and CDR2 is SNEGSKA (reference sequence). The CDR3 sequence is 16 residues long. The V gene lost 5 bases and the J gene lost 5 bases, with 22 bases spanning the gap. Written as DNA, the CDR3 is TGCAGTGCTCCCCTGCCCGGGGCCCGCTCTGATCAGCCCCAGCATTTT. Translating it yields CSAPLPGARSDQPQHF.

Ten or more counts support this clonotype. The genes are TRBV19 and TRBJ2-7; 10 bases fit TRBD1. The CDR3 runs to 14 residues. J lost 5 bases, V lost 4 bases, and 5 bases had no gene match. Per germline, CDR1 LNHDA and CDR2 SQIVND (reference sequence). This chain's CDR3 is CASSTRQGAHEQYF. The CDR3 coding sequence is TGTGCCAGTAGTACCAGACAGGGGGCACACGAGCAGTACTTC.

The chain recombines TRBV7-9 with TRBJ1-6; unclear D gene. This CDR3 spans 13 amino acids. V lost 1 base to trimming and J lost 9 bases, with 7 bases between them. Germline V gene data show CDR1 as SEHNR and CDR2 as FQNEAQ (reference sequence). The chain's CDR3 is CASSLGESSPLHF. CDR3 coding DNA: TGTGCCAGCAGCTTAGGGGAAAGTTCACCCCTCCACTTT.

There are many counts of this clonotype. This chain uses TRBV15 with TRBJ1-5; D remains ambiguous. Germline V gene data show CDR1 as LNHNV and CDR2 as YYDKDF (reference sequence). The CDR3 has 13 residues. The V and J ends lost 0 bases and 4 bases respectively, with 4 bases between them. CDR3 DNA: TGTGCCACCAGCAGAGAAAATAATCAGCCCCAGCATTTT. This sequence encodes CATSRENNQPQHF.

This clonotype occurred many times. The chain employs TRBV7-2 and TRBJ2-1, with a weak D call TRBD1 (6 bases). Germline CDR1 and CDR2: SGHTA and FQGNSA. The CDR3 is 15 amino acids. V was clipped by 7 bases and J by 4 bases, with 17 bases between them. The CDR3, as DNA: TGTGCCAGCATGGAAACCGGGACAAGTTACAATGAGCAGTTCTTC. Translating it yields CASMETGTSYNEQFF.

In its sample, this clonotype was seen once. CDR3 residues: CASRTGYQPQHF. The CDR3 DNA reads as TGTGCCAGTCGGACAGGGTATCAGCCCCAGCATTTT. The rearrangement uses TRBV19 and TRBJ1-5; 8 nucleotides line up with TRBD1. The CDR3 sequence is 12 residues long. Trimming at V came to 8 bases and at J to 5 bases, leaving 2 bases not matched to a gene. The germline gives CDR1 LNHDA, CDR2 SQIVND (reference sequence).

This clonotype showed up many times. The rearrangement uses TRBV25-1 and TRBJ2-1, with a possible D match to TRBD2 (8 bases). Trimming took 4 bases from V and 3 from J, leaving 16 bases between them. The CDR3 contains 16 residues. Looked up from germline, CDR1 is MGHDK and CDR2 is SYGVNS. The CDR3 DNA sequence: TGTGCCAGCAGTGGTCGGGGGGGGACAGACTACAATGAGCAGTTCTTC. It codes for CASSGRGGTDYNEQFF.

This rearrangement joins TRBV12-3 or TRBV12-4 to TRBJ2-7; D is ambiguous. This CDR3 comprises 13 residues. The germline V and J ends were trimmed by 6 bases and 3 bases, with 12 bases remaining between them. CDR3 loop: CASRADGGYEQYF. Written as DNA, the CDR3 is TGTGCCAGCAGGGCGGACGGTGGCTACGAGCAGTACTTC.

The chain recombines TRBV25-1 with TRBJ2-3; D uncertain. V dropped 4 bases and J dropped 1 base, with 9 bases sitting between them. The germline gives CDR1 MGHDK, CDR2 SYGVNS. This CDR3 is built from 14 residues. The CDR3 is CASSVGTGTDTQYF. In DNA, the CDR3 is TGTGCCAGCAGTGTCGGTACAGGCACAGATACGCAGTATTTT.

The rearrangement uses TRBV24-1 and TRBJ2-7; D possibly corresponds to TRBD2 (5 bases). V shed 4 bases and J shed 5 bases, with 11 bases lying between them. The CDR3 sequence is 13 residues long. In germline, CDR1 is KGHDR, CDR2 SFDVKD. CDR3 amino acids: CATSEGPRDEQYF. The CDR3 nucleotides are TGTGCCACCAGTGAAGGTCCGAGGGACGAGCAGTACTTC.

This chain connects TRBV10-3 to TRBJ2-1, with D possibly being TRBD2 (6 bases). This CDR3 region has 13 residues. V dropped 5 bases and J dropped 8 bases, with 13 bases sitting between them. Germline CDR1 ENHRY, CDR2 SYGVKD. CDR3 DNA sequence: TGTGCCATCAGTCAGACTAGGTCCCATGAGCAGTTCTTC. It is translated as CAISQTRSHEQFF.

V is TRBV5-1 and J is TRBJ2-7; D remains unclear. Trimming shortened V by 5 bases and J by 6 bases, and 15 bases separated the two germline ends. This CDR3 is 13 amino acids long. Germline V gene data show CDR1 as SGHRS and CDR2 as YFSETQ. In DNA, the CDR3 is TGCGCCAGCAGTTACGGCCTTTCAGTCGAGCAGTACTTC. Translation gives CASSYGLSVEQYF.

This clonotype was seen at least ten times. The chain recombines TRBV20-1 with TRBJ1-1; 7 nucleotides line up with TRBD1. The CDR3 consists of 14 residues. Germline V gene data show CDR1 as DFQATT and CDR2 as SNEGSKA (reference sequence). V shed 3 bases and J 1 base; nucleotides not matched to a gene: 5. CDR3 sequence reads: CSASQGQKNTEAFF. For the CDR3, the DNA is TGCAGTGCTAGCCAGGGACAGAAGAACACTGAAGCTTTCTTT.

This clonotype was recorded a few times. The CDR3 coding sequence is TGTGCCAGCAGCTTTCCGGCCTCCTACGAGCAGTACTTC. Translation gives CASSFPASYEQYF. V is TRBV7-3 and J is TRBJ2-7; D gene ambiguous. The CDR3 has 13 amino acids. Trimming took 3 bases from V and 0 from J, leaving 6 bases between them. Germline V gene sequence: CDR1 SGHTA, CDR2 FQGTGA.

The V and J genes are TRBV6-1 and TRBJ1-6; TRBD1 matches 7 bases. Germline assignment: CDR1 MNHNS and CDR2 SASEGT. The J segment lost 16 bases and the V segment lost 4 bases, leaving 7 bases of the junction unmatched. The CDR3 sequence is 12 residues long. CDR3 nucleotides: TGTGCCAGCAGTGGCGCGACAGGGCTACTCCACTTT. Residues: CASSGATGLLHF.

The CDR3 is CASSTTLKGATGTEAFF. The DNA for the CDR3 is TGTGCCAGTAGTACCACCTTGAAGGGTGCGACGGGGACTGAAGCTTTCTTT. The chain has TRBV19 and TRBJ1-1; no clear D gene. Germline V gives CDR1 LNHDA, CDR2 SQIVND (reference sequence). The CDR3 sequence is 17 residues long. V was pared by 4 bases and J by 5 bases, with 23 bases between. Together with reference TRBV19 and TRBJ1-1, the CDR3 gives the full variable domain: DGGITQSPKYLFRKEGQNVTLSCEQNLNHDAMYWYRQDPGQGLRLIYYSQIVNDFQKGDIAEGYSVSREKKESFPLTVTSAQKNPTAFYLCASSTTLKGATGTEAFFGQGTRLTVV.

This clonotype occurred many times. The chain recombines TRBV5-1 with TRBJ2-3; 8 bases align to TRBD1. Trimming at V came to 1 base and at J to 1 base, leaving 17 bases not matched to a gene. Germline values: CDR1 SGHRS, CDR2 YFSETQ. This CDR3 spans 20 amino acids. The CDR3 DNA reads as TGCGCCAGCAGCTTGACGGCTGGGGCAGGGTTGGGACAGGGCACAGATACGCAGTATTTT. This gives the protein CASSLTAGAGLGQGTDTQYF.

The J gene is TRBJ1-5, the V gene TRBV2; 10 nucleotides agree with TRBD1. CDR1 is SNHLY, CDR2 FYNNEI, per germline. This CDR3 has 16 residues. V dropped 6 bases and J dropped 5; count of bases not matched to a gene: 10. This chain's CDR3 is CASSPPNDRGHQPQHF. CDR3 DNA sequence: TGTGCCAGCAGCCCACCCAATGACAGGGGGCATCAGCCCCAGCATTTT.

The chain employs TRBV28 and TRBJ1-3; D is perhaps TRBD1 (5 bases). The CDR3 length is 15 residues. V gave up 2 bases and J gave up 4 bases, with 12 bases separating them. The germline gives CDR1 MDHEN, CDR2 SYDVKM. CDR3 nucleotides: TGTGCCAGCAGTTTAGCAGGGCTTGCCGGAAACACCATATATTTT. Protein: CASSLAGLAGNTIYF. The whole variable domain, remainder taken from reference TRBV28 and TRBJ1-3, is DVKVTQSSRYLVKRTGEKVFLECVQDMDHENMFWYRQDPGLGLRLIYFSYDVKMKEKGDIPEGYSVSREKKERFSLILESASTNQTSMYLCASSLAGLAGNTIYFGEGSWLTVV.

This chain connects TRBV6-6 to TRBJ2-7; D not certain. The CDR3 is 13 residues long. V lost 6 bases, J lost 1 base, and 10 bases lay in between. The germline gives CDR1 MNHNY, CDR2 SVGAGI (reference sequence). CDR3 region: CASSGDHSYEQYF. CDR3 DNA: TGTGCCAGCAGCGGAGACCATTCCTACGAGCAGTACTTC.

This chain joins TRBV7-2 and TRBJ1-1; 8 bases agree with TRBD1. Losses at the gene ends were 5 bases for V and 4 bases for J; bases not matched to a gene: 3. The CDR3 extends over 13 amino acids. The germline CDR1 and CDR2 sequences are SGHTA and FQGNSA. The CDR3 nucleotides are TGTGCCAGCAGCCGGGACAGGAGCACTGAAGCTTTCTTT. It specifies CASSRDRSTEAFF.

This clonotype was found many times. The chain combines TRBV12-3 or TRBV12-4 with TRBJ2-7; 8 nucleotides match TRBD1. The V and J ends lost 1 base and 3 bases, in that order; junction bases with no gene match: 2. CDR3 length: 14 amino acids. The CDR3 nucleotides are TGTGCCAGCAGTTTAGGCAGGGGGCACTACGAGCAGTACTTC. Protein sequence: CASSLGRGHYEQYF.

This clonotype was picked up one time. CDR3 residues: CSARDINRGGDYEQYF. The CDR3, as DNA: TGCAGTGCTAGGGATATCAATCGGGGGGGCGACTACGAGCAGTACTTC. This sequence joins TRBV20-1 and TRBJ2-7, with 8 bases lining up with TRBD2. Germline V gene data show CDR1 as DFQATT and CDR2 as SNEGSKA (reference sequence). Trimming took 3 bases from V and 3 from J; bases not matched to a gene: 13. The CDR3 length is 16 residues.

The sample holds many counts of this clonotype. CDR3 nucleotides: TGTGCCAGCAGTCGCGCCGGGACCCTAAGCACAGATACGCAGTATTTT. Its protein is CASSRAGTLSTDTQYF. The gene calls are TRBV6-5 and TRBJ2-3; D may correspond to TRBD1 or TRBD2 (5 bases each). This CDR3 has 16 amino acids. Germline V gene lookup returns CDR1 MNHEY and CDR2 SVGAGI. Trimming removed 5 bases at V and 0 bases at J, with 15 bases between.

This clonotype came up a few times. V usage is TRBV6-5 and J usage is TRBJ2-7, with 8 bases lining up with TRBD2. CDR1 and CDR2 from the germline V gene are MNHEY and SVGAGI. V gave up 2 bases and J gave up 0 bases; unmatched junction bases: 9. CDR3 length: 17 amino acids. The CDR3 here is CASSYPSISGASYEQYF. CDR3 in DNA: TGTGCCAGCAGTTACCCTTCGATTAGCGGGGCCTCCTACGAGCAGTACTTC.

The chain has TRBV3-1 and TRBJ2-3; D is undetermined. The CDR3 contains 15 residues. Between the trimmed V and J ends, which lost 2 bases and 2 bases, there was a span of 11 bases. The germline CDR1 and CDR2 sequences are LGHDT and YNNKEL (reference sequence). DNA for the CDR3: TGTGCCAGCAGCCAACTCCTTTCCACCACAGATACGCAGTATTTT. Encoded protein: CASSQLLSTTDTQYF.

CDR3: CASSSLAGSNIRETQYF. The DNA of the CDR3 is TGCGCCAGCAGCTCGCTCGCTGGGAGTAATATTCGAGAGACCCAGTACTTC. The V gene is TRBV5-1, the J gene TRBJ2-5; D is perhaps TRBD2 (5 bases). Germline CDR1 and CDR2: SGHRS and YFSETQ. Between the trimmed V and J ends, which lost 3 bases and 4 bases, there was a span of 22 bases. This CDR3 has 17 residues.